Each of the 22 T cell receptor beta chains below was sequenced from the same sample in a study of CXCR3-negative and CXCR3-positive naive CD8 T cells. 5' RACE with UMI labels generated the TRB cDNA libraries. TCRdb re-called the 5' RACE reads; one entry per CDR3 protein, DNA not given. This sample lists 65,000 to 85,000 distinct CDR3 sequences; its ten largest clones have about 1.5%. The specimen was naive CXCR3- CD8+ T cells from blood. Subset in this sample: CD45RO-CCR7+CD27+CD95- naive CD8+ T cells lacking CXCR3 (TNR3-). The origin of the receptors is a human donor in good health. Some clones in this sample may be carry-over from other donors' samples.

The chain has TRBV7-9 and TRBJ1-3. CDR3 length: 13 residues. The germline CDR1 and CDR2 sequences are SEHNR and FQNEAQ (reference sequence). CDR3 sequence reads: CASSLAKDNTIYF.

The chain links TRBV24-1 to TRBJ2-5; TCRdb outputs TRBD1, but without DNA this stays unchecked. The germline V gene has CDR1 KGHDR and CDR2 SFDVKD. CDR3 length: 17 residues. CDR3 sequence reads: CATSDLASPDSQETQYF.

The chain joins TRBV28 to TRBJ1-2; the TCRdb call, TRBD1, lacks DNA for checking. CDR1 is MDHEN, CDR2 SYDVKM, per germline. This CDR3 contains 15 residues. CDR3 residues: CASSFPRQGSVDYTF.

The rearrangement joins TRBV3-1 to TRBJ2-2; lacking DNA, the TRBD2 call made by TCRdb goes unchecked. The germline CDR1 and CDR2 sequences are LGHDT and YNNKEL (reference sequence). The CDR3 has 16 amino acids. The CDR3 protein is CASSPGLAENTGELFF.

The CDR3 protein is CASSFGASGGRETQYF. This sequence joins TRBV12-3 or TRBV12-4 and TRBJ2-5; TCRdb indicates TRBD2, and absent DNA this call remains unverified. This CDR3 has 16 amino acids.

The chain has TRBV18 and TRBJ1-1; TCRdb gives TRBD1 as the D gene, but with no DNA this cannot be confirmed. The germline V gene has CDR1 KGHSH and CDR2 LQKENI. This CDR3 has 12 residues. CDR3 in amino acids: CASSPTGKVAFF. The whole variable domain, filled in from reference TRBV18 and TRBJ1-1, reads NAGVMQNPRHLVRRRGQEARLRCSPMKGHSHVYWYRQLPEEGLKFMVYLQKENIIDESGMPKERFSAEFPKEGPSILRIQQVVRGDSAAYFCASSPTGKVAFFGQGTRLTVV.

This chain links TRBV7-8 with TRBJ2-1; the TCRdb call, TRBD1, lacks DNA for checking. The length of the CDR3 is 14 residues. Germline V gives CDR1 SGHVS, CDR2 FQNEAQ. This chain's CDR3 is CASSLGQGGNEQFF.

The genes are TRBV29-1 and TRBJ1-2; TCRdb's D call of TRBD1 is untestable without DNA. Germline V CDR1 and CDR2: SQVTM, ANQGSEA. The CDR3 length is 13 residues. CDR3: CSVVGTVSYGYTF. The full variable domain, with the rest looked up from reference TRBV29-1 and TRBJ1-2, is SAVISQKPSRDICQRGTSLTIQCQVDSQVTMMFWYRQQPGQSLTLIATANQGSEATYESGFVIDKFPISRPNLTFSTLTVSNMSPEDSSIYLCSVVGTVSYGYTFGSGTRLTVV.

The chain recombines TRBV20-1 with TRBJ2-3; TCRdb's D call, TRBD2, is unchecked because there is no DNA. The germline CDR1 and CDR2 sequences are DFQATT and SNEGSKA (reference sequence). The CDR3 covers 16 residues. Here the CDR3 reads CSARLAGDLITDTQYF.

The chain carries TRBV28 and TRBJ2-4. CDR3 length: 13 residues. Germline V gives CDR1 MDHEN, CDR2 SYDVKM. CDR3 loop: CASSLNLKNIQYF.

The genes are TRBV2 and TRBJ2-7. CDR3 length: 13 amino acids. The V gene's germline CDR1 is SNHLY and CDR2 FYNNEI. This chain's CDR3 is CASIGGVSYEQYF.

This chain uses TRBV18 with TRBJ2-6. This CDR3 is 17 amino acids long. CDR1 and CDR2 from the germline V gene are KGHSH and LQKENI. The CDR3 sequence is CASSPPGGLDGANVLTF. The entire variable domain, with the rest obtained from reference TRBV18 and TRBJ2-6, is as follows: NAGVMQNPRHLVRRRGQEARLRCSPMKGHSHVYWYRQLPEEGLKFMVYLQKENIIDESGMPKERFSAEFPKEGPSILRIQQVVRGDSAAYFCASSPPGGLDGANVLTFGAGSRLTVL.

The chain couples TRBV29-1 to TRBJ2-1; TCRdb indicates TRBD1, and absent DNA this call remains unverified. The CDR3 runs to 13 residues. Germline loops: CDR1 SQVTM, CDR2 ANQGSEA. The chain's CDR3 is CSVPGSVVTGQFF.

The V gene is TRBV5-1, the J gene TRBJ1-1; TCRdb indicates TRBD1, and absent DNA this call remains unverified. Germline V gives CDR1 SGHRS, CDR2 YFSETQ. The CDR3 runs to 16 residues. CDR3 in amino acids: CASSLTWDRVNTEAFF.

The chain combines TRBV7-9 with TRBJ2-2. This CDR3 spans 14 amino acids. Per the germline V gene, CDR1 is SEHNR and CDR2 is FQNEAQ (reference sequence). CDR3 amino acids: CASSFQENTGELFF.

The rearrangement links TRBV29-1 to TRBJ2-2; with no DNA, the TCRdb D assignment of TRBD1 cannot be verified. The CDR3 loop spans 13 amino acids. The germline CDR1 and CDR2 sequences are SQVTM and ANQGSEA. CDR3 loop: CSALGQETGELFF.

The rearrangement links TRBV12-3 or TRBV12-4 to TRBJ1-5; as DNA is missing, the TRBD1 call by TCRdb cannot be tested. The CDR3 extends over 18 amino acids. The CDR3 spells CASSLSPGGRHSNQPQHF.

V is TRBV12-3 or TRBV12-4 and J is TRBJ1-5; there is no DNA to check the TCRdb D call of TRBD1. The length of the CDR3 is 15 residues. The CDR3 protein is CASSVASGGNQPQHF.

The V call is TRBV5-5, the J call TRBJ2-4; TCRdb picks TRBD2, but there is no DNA to check that call. The V gene's germline CDR1 is SGHKS and CDR2 YYEKEE (reference sequence). There are 18 residues in the CDR3. Here the CDR3 reads CASSVGLAGGPPRGIQYF.

The chain has TRBV28 and TRBJ2-7; TCRdb gives TRBD1 as the D gene, but with no DNA this cannot be confirmed. This CDR3 has 15 residues. Germline V CDR1 and CDR2: MDHEN, SYDVKM. The CDR3 sequence: CASSPRTGISYEQYF.

This chain joins TRBV11-2 and TRBJ2-3; with no DNA, the TCRdb D assignment of TRBD2 cannot be verified. The CDR3 is 14 residues long. From germline, CDR1 is SGHAT and CDR2 FQNNGV. The CDR3 sequence: CASSSLGPTDTQYF.

This chain joins TRBV7-9 and TRBJ1-1; TCRdb's D call of TRBD1 is untestable without DNA. The CDR3 consists of 14 residues. Looked up from germline, CDR1 is SEHNR and CDR2 is FQNEAQ (reference sequence). CDR3 sequence: CASSLVGGTTEAFF.